Below are 23 T cell receptor beta chains sequenced from a single sample in a study of blood T cell repertoires in COVID-19. The repertoire was sequenced with immunoSEQ multiplex PCR; TCRdb's copy has only in-frame clones and lacks some. The repertoire holds 200,000 to 300,000 clones, with 75% to 85% as singletons. The source material was peripheral blood. The origin of the receptors is a man in his forties who had recovered from COVID-19.

The rearrangement uses TRBV27 and TRBJ1-3, with a weak D call TRBD1 (5 bases). The V end lost 4 bases, the J end lost 7 bases, and 14 bases lay between the germline ends. Germline CDR1 MNHEY, CDR2 SMNVEV (reference sequence). The CDR3 sequence is 14 residues long. Here the CDR3 reads CASSSRPGGNTIYF. DNA of the CDR3: TGTGCCAGCAGTTCAAGGCCCGGGGGGAACACCATATATTTT.

This chain joins TRBV4-1 and TRBJ1-4, with 8 nucleotides matching TRBD1. The CDR3 loop spans 14 amino acids. Germline loops: CDR1 MGHRA, CDR2 YSYEKL. V was clipped by 3 bases and J by 6 bases; unmatched bases: 3. The CDR3 nucleotides read TGCGCCAGCAGCCAGAACAGGGGGGATGAAAAACTGTTTTTT. It is translated as CASSQNRGDEKLFF.

This chain connects TRBV7-9 to TRBJ2-5; 9 bases align to TRBD2. This CDR3 is 14 amino acids long. Germline lookup yields CDR1 SEHNR and CDR2 FQNEAQ (reference sequence). The V and J ends lost 10 bases and 3 bases, in that order; junction bases with no gene match: 9. CDR3 sequence (DNA): TGTGCCACCCGACTTAGCGGGAGTGAAGAGACCCAGTACTTC. As protein: CATRLSGSEETQYF. The full variable domain, with the rest looked up from reference TRBV7-9 and TRBJ2-5, is DTGVSQNPRHKITKRGQNVTFRCDPISEHNRLYWYRQTLGQGPEFLTYFQNEAQLEKSRLLSDRFSAERPKGSFSTLEIQRTEQGDSAMYLCATRLSGSEETQYFGPGTRLLVL.

The chain combines TRBV5-4 with TRBJ2-5; TRBD1 matches 7 bases. The CDR3 is 14 amino acids. CDR1 SGHNT and CDR2 YYREEE come from the germline V gene (reference sequence). Trimming removed 4 bases from V and 5 bases from J; junction bases left unmatched: 8. The CDR3, as DNA: TGTGCCAGCAGCCAAAACGAGGGGGCGGAGACCCAGTACTTC. Its translation is CASSQNEGAETQYF.

Concerning this clone itself: In the same sample, other DNA sequences code for this CDR3. The CDR3 DNA is TGTGCCAGTAGTATCGGGGGAAGTGGCTACACCTTC. Its translation is CASSIGGSGYTF. V is TRBV19 and J is TRBJ1-2; perhaps TRBD1 as D (5 bases). CDR3 length: 12 amino acids. CDR1 and CDR2 from the germline V gene are LNHDA and SQIVND (reference sequence). V gave up 3 bases and J gave up 7 bases, with 9 bases separating them.

The V and J genes are TRBV5-6 and TRBJ1-5; D may be TRBD1 (5 bases). The CDR3 runs 15 residues. V was trimmed by 0 bases and J by 6 bases, leaving 13 bases between them. Germline CDR1 reads SGHDT; CDR2 reads YYEEEE. In nucleotides, the CDR3 is TGTGCCAGCAGCTTGGATGGGGGGAAAGGTCAGCCCCAGCATTTT. It encodes CASSLDGGKGQPQHF.

The rearrangement joins TRBV19 to TRBJ2-7; D might be TRBD2 (6 bases). Germline V gene sequence: CDR1 LNHDA, CDR2 SQIVND (reference sequence). This CDR3 region has 10 residues. The CDR3 DNA reads as TGTGCTACGGGCGGGGTCGAGCAGTACTTC. Amino acid sequence: CATGGVEQYF.

The chain couples TRBV6-5 to TRBJ2-7, with D possibly TRBD1 on 6 matching bases. The CDR3 sequence is 15 residues long. Trimming stripped 0 bases from V and 5 bases from J, with 14 bases between. CDR1 and CDR2 from the germline V gene are MNHEY and SVGAGI. The CDR3 DNA is TGTGCCAGCAGTTACTCGAATGGGGGCCGGGACGAGCAGTACTTC. Amino acid sequence: CASSYSNGGRDEQYF.

The sample holds many counts of this clone. The chain links TRBV6-5 to TRBJ1-2, with D perhaps TRBD1 (5 bases). Trimming took off 0 bases at V and 6 bases at J, with 17 bases between the two ends. The CDR3 runs to 16 residues. In germline, CDR1 is MNHEY, CDR2 SVGAGI. Here the CDR3 reads CASSYSGQPTGDGYTF. The CDR3 DNA is TGTGCCAGCAGTTACTCGGGGCAGCCTACGGGGGATGGCTACACCTTC.

The rearrangement links TRBV20-1 to TRBJ2-3; 12 bases align to TRBD2. This CDR3 has 16 amino acids. V was pared by 3 bases and J by 8 bases, with 12 bases of the junction left unmatched. Germline loops: CDR1 DFQATT, CDR2 SNEGSKA (reference sequence). CDR3 DNA sequence: TGCAGTGCTAGTTCAGGACTAGCGGGGAGCGAAGGTACGCAGTATTTT. It translates to CSASSGLAGSEGTQYF.

J is TRBJ1-2 and V is TRBV3-1 (or the pseudogene TRBV3-2); TRBD1 might be the D (5 bases). This CDR3 region has 16 residues. Looked up from germline, CDR1 is LGHDT and CDR2 is YNNKEL (reference sequence). Deletions cut 3 bases from V and 4 bases from J, with 18 bases between. CDR3 DNA: TGTGCCAGCAGCCAGCGACGGGACTCCCTCCTCTATGGCTACACCTTC. It yields the protein CASSQRRDSLLYGYTF.

This clone has just one count. The chain combines TRBV3-1 (or the pseudogene TRBV3-2) with TRBJ1-2, with D perhaps TRBD1 (5 bases). The germline V gene encodes CDR1 LGHDT and CDR2 YNNKEL (reference sequence). This CDR3 region has 19 residues. V lost 0 bases, J lost 3 bases, and 23 bases lay in between. Written as DNA, the CDR3 is TGTGCCAGCAGCCAAGATCCAGCCAGACAGCAATCTACCTACTATGGCTACACCTTC. Amino acid sequence: CASSQDPARQQSTYYGYTF.

The chain couples TRBV9 to TRBJ2-1; TRBD2 might be the D (6 bases). CDR3 size: 14 residues. Germline V CDR1 and CDR2: SGDLS, YYNGEE. V was trimmed by 1 base and J by 5 bases, leaving 10 bases between them. The CDR3 here is CASSVFGSHNEQFF. The CDR3 region has the DNA TGTGCCAGCAGCGTATTCGGGAGCCACAATGAGCAGTTCTTC.

The CDR3 nucleotides read TGTGCCAGCAGTCAGGACAGGATGAACACTGAAGCTTTCTTT. It encodes CASSQDRMNTEAFF. The chain has TRBV6-5 and TRBJ1-1, with TRBD1 matching 7 bases. Germline CDR1 and CDR2: MNHEY and SVGAGI. The CDR3 is made up of 14 amino acids. Losses at the gene ends were 5 bases for V and 0 bases for J; bases not matched to a gene: 3.

This clone was detected a few times. This chain uses TRBV3-1 (or the pseudogene TRBV3-2) with TRBJ1-1; 9 nucleotides match TRBD1. V lost 5 bases, J lost 4 bases, and 8 bases stayed unmatched. There are 15 residues in the CDR3. The germline gives CDR1 LGHDT, CDR2 YNNKEL (reference sequence). The CDR3 DNA reads as TGTGCCAGCAGCTTAACAGGGGGCTGGGGCACTGAAGCTTTCTTT. Its translation: CASSLTGGWGTEAFF.

This clone has just a few counts. The chain couples TRBV7-8 to TRBJ1-5; D call uncertain. The germline V gene encodes CDR1 SGHVS and CDR2 FQNEAQ. The CDR3 runs to 16 residues. V lost 2 bases and J lost 2, with 13 bases in between. The CDR3 loop is CASSLMRARGNQPQHF. Here the CDR3 DNA reads TGTGCCAGCAGCTTAATGAGGGCCCGAGGCAATCAGCCCCAGCATTTT.

This chain joins TRBV11-2 and TRBJ2-1; D gene unclear. V lost 0 bases and J 2 bases, leaving 14 bases between the germline ends. CDR1 is SGHAT and CDR2 is FQNNGV in the germline V gene. The CDR3 sequence is 17 residues long. CDR3 protein: CASSLDHPGLAYNEQFF. Here the CDR3 DNA reads TGTGCCAGCAGCTTAGATCATCCAGGCCTCGCCTACAATGAGCAGTTCTTC.

The gene calls are TRBV3-1 (or the pseudogene TRBV3-2) and TRBJ1-2; D possibly corresponds to TRBD1 (5 bases). The CDR3 covers 14 residues. The germline gives CDR1 LGHDT, CDR2 YNNKEL (reference sequence). Trimming took off 1 base at V and 4 bases at J, with 10 bases between the two ends. CDR3 nucleotide sequence: TGTGCCAGCAGCCAAGTAGCGGGGGTCTATGGCTACACCTTC. This sequence encodes CASSQVAGVYGYTF.

The V gene is TRBV5-5, the J gene TRBJ2-7; 14 bases are shared with TRBD2. CDR1 SGHKS and CDR2 YYEKEE come from the germline V gene (reference sequence). This CDR3 spans 14 amino acids. The trim removed 7 bases at V and 2 bases at J, leaving 2 bases unmatched. CDR3 protein: CASGLAGGPYEQYF. In DNA form, the CDR3 reads TGTGCCAGCGGACTAGCGGGAGGCCCCTACGAGCAGTACTTC.

V is TRBV5-1 and J is TRBJ2-1, with 10 bases identical to TRBD2. After removal of 4 bases from V and 15 bases from J, the junction contained 13 bases not matched to a gene. Germline CDR1 SGHRS, CDR2 YFSETQ. The CDR3 has 14 amino acids. The CDR3 coding sequence is TGCGCCAGCAGCCCTGAGCCAAGCGGGGGGGTCAGGTTCTTC. This encodes CASSPEPSGGVRFF.

This rearrangement joins TRBV28 to TRBJ2-3; 8 bases align to TRBD2. There are 15 residues in the CDR3. V was pared by 6 bases and J by 0 bases, with 5 bases of the junction left unmatched. Germline V lookup: CDR1 MDHEN, CDR2 SYDVKM. CDR3 residues: CASRGGLDSTDTQYF. The CDR3 region has the DNA TGTGCCAGCAGGGGGGGACTAGATAGCACAGATACGCAGTATTTT. The full variable domain, its missing parts supplied by reference TRBV28 and TRBJ2-3, is DVKVTQSSRYLVKRTGEKVFLECVQDMDHENMFWYRQDPGLGLRLIYFSYDVKMKEKGDIPEGYSVSREKKERFSLILESASTNQTSMYLCASRGGLDSTDTQYFGPGTRLTVL.

As DNA, the CDR3 is TGTGCCAGCAGCATATCCAGGCCCGGGGAGCTGTTTTTT. Translating gives CASSISRPGELFF. This sequence joins TRBV7-2 and TRBJ2-2; no reliable D call. V was cut by 5 bases and J by 6 bases, with 10 bases left in between. Germline CDR1 is SGHTA and CDR2 is FQGNSA. The CDR3 length is 13 residues.

The chain uses TRBV7-9 and TRBJ2-1; 13 nucleotides line up with TRBD2. Unmatched junction bases numbered 8, after V lost 4 bases and J lost 8 bases. This CDR3 is built from 16 residues. Per the germline V gene, CDR1 is SEHNR and CDR2 is FQNEAQ (reference sequence). For the CDR3, the DNA is TGTGCCAGCAGCTCAACCGGGACTAGCGGGAACGATGAGCAGTTCTTC. Encoded protein: CASSSTGTSGNDEQFF.